Given below is one T cell receptor beta chain in context. Antigen specificity is unknown. Germline V gene sequence: CDR1 GTSNPN, CDR2 SVGIG (reference sequence). V dropped 0 bases and J dropped 6 bases, with 10 bases sitting between them. The CDR3 extends over 13 amino acids. The repertoire was sequenced with immunoSEQ multiplex PCR; TCRdb's copy has only in-frame clones and lacks some. This table holds 50,000 to 60,000 clones, about 83% found once. This specimen belongs to a study of vaccination effects on CD4 cells after COVID-19. At the level of the study: Each participant received a vaccine that was either BNT162b2 or mRNA-1273, given as two doses. Two million PBMC were placed in each well, which was supplemented with approximately 10 IU/ml IL-2 and roughly 10 ug/ml peptides. The study's findings and limits: Infection- and vaccine-induced clones contracted markedly late after vaccination.

Isolation of CD4+ T cells took place after about 10 days of culture. The study found no prior SARS-CoV-2 infection in the vaccine recipients, who tested negative for nucleocapsid antibodies. The receptor's source is a human donor who received a COVID-19 vaccine. The chain has TRBV30 and TRBJ2-3; D gene uncertain. This specimen was CD4+ T cells from PBMCs cultured without peptide, taken before COVID-19 vaccination. CDR3 bases: TGTGCCTGGAGTGTAACCTCTCAGGATACGCAGTATTTT. This translates into CAWSVTSQDTQYF.